These 24 T cell receptor beta chains share one sample of origin, sequenced in a study of blood T cell repertoires in COVID-19. Sequenced by immunoSEQ multiplex PCR; TCRdb stores in-frame clones only, minus some. The sample shows 120,000 or so clones, over 75% of them seen only once. The sample comprised peripheral blood. The receptor set was obtained from an older man with active or convalescent COVID-19.

This rearrangement joins TRBV3-1 (or the pseudogene TRBV3-2) to TRBJ1-2; no firm D call. From germline, CDR1 is LGHDT and CDR2 YNNKEL (reference sequence). The length of the CDR3 is 14 residues. V lost 3 bases and J lost 6, with 14 bases in between. This CDR3 is CASSQSVQVNGYTF. CDR3 coding DNA: TGTGCCAGCAGCCAGTCTGTCCAGGTGAATGGCTACACCTTC.

The CDR3 here is CASKGQNYNEQFF. The CDR3 region has the DNA TGTGCCAGCAAGGGACAGAACTACAATGAGCAGTTCTTC. V usage is TRBV9 and J usage is TRBJ2-1, with 7 bases fitting TRBD1. The CDR3 length is 13 residues. J gave up 3 bases and V 6 bases, and 3 bases lay outside the gene matches. The germline V gene encodes CDR1 SGDLS and CDR2 YYNGEE.

This chain uses TRBV27 with TRBJ2-3; TRBD2 matches 11 bases. CDR1 and CDR2 from the germline V gene are MNHEY and SMNVEV (reference sequence). The CDR3 has 17 amino acids. J was trimmed by 2 bases and V by 2 bases; bases with no gene match: 6. CDR3 residues: CASSLMGLAVPTDTQYF. DNA of the CDR3: TGTGCCAGCAGTTTAATGGGACTAGCGGTACCCACAGATACGCAGTATTTT.

The V call is TRBV6-5, the J call TRBJ2-1; 8 positions match TRBD2. Per the germline V gene, CDR1 is MNHEY and CDR2 is SVGAGI. Trimming cost V 4 bases and J 12 bases; bases outside gene matches: 5. The CDR3 covers 12 residues. CDR3: CASSSPGLVQFF. In nucleotides, the CDR3 is TGTGCCAGCAGTTCCCCGGGACTAGTGCAGTTCTTC.

The chain has TRBV30 and TRBJ1-3; no reliable D call. Per the germline V gene, CDR1 is GTSNPN and CDR2 is SVGIG (reference sequence). CDR3 length equals 12 residues. V lost 0 bases and J lost 7, with 7 bases in between. CDR3 nucleotides: TGTGCCTGGAGTGTAAACGGGAACACCATATATTTT. This sequence encodes CAWSVNGNTIYF.

As to this clone: The junction shows a germline mismatch at one end, possibly a read error. V and J are TRBV28 and TRBJ2-7; 9 bases align to TRBD1. CDR3 length: 12 amino acids. CDR1 MDHEN and CDR2 SYDVKM come from the germline V gene. CDR3 protein: CASRGTTGTGPF. In DNA, the CDR3 is TGTGCCAGCAGGGGGACCACCGGGACAGGGCCCTTC.

This rearrangement joins TRBV19 to TRBJ2-5; possible D gene TRBD2, 5 bases. Trimming cost V 9 bases and J 5 bases, with 19 bases left between them. Germline V lookup: CDR1 LNHDA, CDR2 SQIVND (reference sequence). The CDR3 covers 14 residues. DNA for the CDR3: TGTGCCAGCGCCGAGAGGGCCTATTCCGAGACCCAGTACTTC. It translates to CASAERAYSETQYF.

The chain recombines TRBV3-1 (or the pseudogene TRBV3-2) with TRBJ1-5; D gene ambiguous. Germline values: CDR1 LGHDT, CDR2 YNNKEL (reference sequence). There are 14 residues in the CDR3. V was pared by 4 bases and J by 9 bases, with 16 bases between. The CDR3 here is CASSPGRREVPQHF. The DNA of the CDR3 is TGTGCCAGCAGCCCCGGGAGGAGGGAGGTGCCCCAGCATTTT.

This clone was seen a handful of times. The chain uses TRBV3-1 (or the pseudogene TRBV3-2) and TRBJ2-2; no clear D. V lost 3 bases to trimming and J lost 7 bases, with 6 bases between them. CDR1 is LGHDT and CDR2 is YNNKEL in the germline V gene (reference sequence). The CDR3 is 12 residues long. The CDR3 protein is CASSQSIGELFF. CDR3 coding DNA: TGTGCCAGCAGCCAGAGCATCGGGGAGCTGTTTTTT.

The chain carries TRBV10-3 and TRBJ2-5; 8 bases are a match to TRBD2. This CDR3 has 16 residues. Losses at the gene ends were 10 bases for V and 1 base for J; bases not matched to a gene: 14. Per germline, CDR1 ENHRY and CDR2 SYGVKD. CDR3 residues: CATFGDGTRGQETQYF. DNA for the CDR3: TGTGCCACCTTCGGCGACGGGACTAGAGGCCAAGAGACCCAGTACTTC.

The rearrangement joins TRBV6-6 to TRBJ2-1; D is undetermined. V lost 2 bases and J 4 bases, leaving 3 bases between the germline ends. Germline lookup yields CDR1 MNHNY and CDR2 SVGAGI (reference sequence). This CDR3 contains 12 residues. The CDR3 reads CASSYQYNEQFF. The CDR3 DNA follows: TGTGCCAGCAGTTACCAATACAATGAGCAGTTCTTC.

The rearrangement uses TRBV7-9 and TRBJ1-3, with D tentatively TRBD1 (6 bases). The germline V gene has CDR1 SEHNR and CDR2 FQNEAQ (reference sequence). The CDR3 loop spans 16 amino acids. Trimming pared 5 bases from V and 0 bases from J, leaving 14 bases between. The CDR3, as DNA: TGTGCCAGCAGCCATCGGACGGGACACTCTGGAAACACCATATATTTT. Translated: CASSHRTGHSGNTIYF.

The chain uses TRBV7-3 and TRBJ2-3; possibly TRBD2 for D (7 bases). The CDR3 spans 13 residues. Between the trimmed V and J ends, which lost 0 bases and 10 bases, there was a span of 11 bases. Per the germline V gene, CDR1 is SGHTA and CDR2 is FQGTGA. Here the CDR3 DNA reads TGTGCCAGCAGCTTAACTCGAGGGGGGGCGCAGTATTTT. Encoded protein: CASSLTRGGAQYF.

The rearrangement joins TRBV3-1 (or the pseudogene TRBV3-2) to TRBJ1-1, with 8 bases matching TRBD1. The CDR3 has 17 residues. V lost 0 bases, J lost 4 bases, and 10 bases stayed unmatched. Germline V gene lookup returns CDR1 LGHDT and CDR2 YNNKEL (reference sequence). Written as DNA, the CDR3 is TGTGCCAGCAGCCAAGAGGGGCAGGGGGCTTACGGCACTGAAGCTTTCTTT. Translated, it gives CASSQEGQGAYGTEAFF.

This chain uses TRBV27 with TRBJ2-6; unclear D gene. The CDR3 has 17 amino acids. V was pared by 6 bases and J by 7 bases, with 22 bases between. The germline CDR1 and CDR2 sequences are MNHEY and SMNVEV (reference sequence). The CDR3 region is CASSPVMGFMVANVLTF. DNA of the CDR3: TGTGCCAGCAGCCCAGTCATGGGCTTTATGGTAGCCAACGTCCTGACTTTC.

A few counts support this clone. V usage is TRBV19 and J usage is TRBJ1-5, with a possible D match to TRBD1 (5 bases). The V end lost 5 bases, the J end lost 5 bases, and 10 bases lay between the germline ends. The CDR3 contains 13 residues. From germline, CDR1 is LNHDA and CDR2 SQIVND (reference sequence). CDR3 in DNA: TGTGCCAGTAGTGACAGTATCGATCAGCCCCAGCATTTT. It codes for CASSDSIDQPQHF.

CDR3 loop: CASRSGRAAYNEQFF. The CDR3, as DNA: TGTGCCAGCAGAAGCGGGAGGGCCGCCTACAATGAGCAGTTCTTC. J is TRBJ2-1 and V is TRBV11-1; 10 bases match TRBD2. CDR3 size: 15 residues. Germline V gene lookup returns CDR1 SGHAT and CDR2 FQDESV (reference sequence). The trim removed 6 bases at V and 2 bases at J, leaving 4 bases unmatched.

This clone was observed a handful of times. This chain links TRBV18 with TRBJ1-4, with TRBD1 identical over 7 bases. The V and J ends lost 3 bases and 8 bases, in that order; junction bases with no gene match: 9. CDR1 KGHSH and CDR2 LQKENI come from the germline V gene. There are 15 residues in the CDR3. In DNA, the CDR3 is TGTGCCAGCTCACCGACAGGGCTGTTCGGGGAAAAACTGTTTTTT. This encodes CASSPTGLFGEKLFF.

This chain connects TRBV5-1 to TRBJ1-4, with D tentatively TRBD1 (5 bases). This CDR3 has 15 residues. Trimming shortened V by 4 bases and J by 0 bases, and 10 bases separated the two germline ends. CDR1 is SGHRS, CDR2 YFSETQ, per germline. The CDR3 protein is CASSTDRATNEKLFF. CDR3 nucleotides: TGCGCCAGCAGCACAGACAGAGCAACTAATGAAAAACTGTTTTTT.

The chain couples TRBV7-2 to TRBJ1-4; 9 nucleotides agree with TRBD1. With V trimmed by 2 bases and J by 6 bases, 4 bases remained unmatched. Germline CDR1 SGHTA, CDR2 FQGNSA. This CDR3 region has 15 residues. For the CDR3, the DNA is TGTGCCAGCAGCTTATCGACAGGGGGGGATGAAAAACTGTTTTTT. It is translated as CASSLSTGGDEKLFF.

This clone was seen a handful of times. The gene calls are TRBV3-1 (or the pseudogene TRBV3-2) and TRBJ2-1; 9 nucleotides agree with TRBD1. This CDR3 has 15 residues. V lost 3 bases, J lost 7 bases, and 7 bases stayed unmatched. Germline loops: CDR1 LGHDT, CDR2 YNNKEL (reference sequence). The CDR3 DNA reads TGTGCCAGCAGCCACGGACAGGGGATTAGGAATGAGCAGTTCTTC. Its protein product is CASSHGQGIRNEQFF.

This clone has only one observation. The chain couples TRBV24-1 to TRBJ1-3; D is unclear. This CDR3 is built from 14 residues. The ends were cut back, 4 bases at V and 0 bases at J, with 6 bases in the middle. Germline CDR1 reads KGHDR; CDR2 reads SFDVKD. DNA for the CDR3: TGTGCCACCAGTGAGGGCGTCTCTGGAAACACCATATATTTT. Translation gives CATSEGVSGNTIYF.

This clone was seen a handful of times. J is TRBJ2-2 and V is TRBV5-1, with D possibly being TRBD1 (6 bases). V lost 1 base and J 6 bases, leaving 10 bases between the germline ends. The CDR3 consists of 14 residues. Germline V gives CDR1 SGHRS, CDR2 YFSETQ. CDR3 sequence: CASSLRTVPGELFF. Written as DNA, the CDR3 is TGCGCCAGCAGCTTGCGGACAGTTCCCGGGGAGCTGTTTTTT.

The chain recombines TRBV6-1 with TRBJ1-1; a possible D gene is TRBD1 (5 bases). The V gene lost 4 bases and the J gene lost 3 bases, with 18 bases spanning the gap. The CDR3 consists of 16 residues. Germline CDR1 is MNHNS and CDR2 is SASEGT. The CDR3 is CASSGPFGQGHTEAFF. The DNA of the CDR3 is TGTGCCAGCAGTGGCCCATTCGGTCAGGGCCACACTGAAGCTTTCTTT.